This entry features one T cell receptor beta chain sequence. Antigen unknown. After extraction with the RNeasy kit, roughly 0.5 to 1 ug of the RNA was reverse transcribed using random hexamers. Coverage of TCR beta CDR3 amplification by immunoSEQ multiplex PCR extended to 54 Vbeta and 13 Jbeta. One entry per CDR3 protein results from TCRdb running MiXCR on the immunoSEQ multiplex PCR reads. The data show around 280,000 distinct CDR3 sequences, with about 85% seen just once and 0.095% to 0.14% held by the top ten. The data derive from a study of CD8 T cells in Susac syndrome. Study results and caveats: It was acknowledged in the study that its TCR sequencing and HLA analysis involved a relatively small number of individuals.

V lost 1 base to trimming and J lost 7 bases, with 5 bases between them. The germline gives CDR1 SGHAT, CDR2 FQNNGV. The CDR3 is 12 amino acids. Peripheral blood CD8+ and CD4+ T cells were profiled by TCR beta sequencing. Treatment-naive patients with stable or active relapsing-remitting disease served as multiple sclerosis controls. The genes are TRBV11-2 and TRBJ2-1; D uncertain. Sequenced input: CD8+ T cells from PBMCs. The receptor comes from a human donor with multiple sclerosis. The CDR3 loop reads CASSLVQNEQFF. DNA of the CDR3: TGTGCCAGCAGCTTAGTTCAGAATGAGCAGTTCTTC.